The 9 T cell receptor beta chains below were found in one sample sequenced in a study of cytomegalovirus exposure and HLA in healthy donors. PCR employed 60 Vbeta and 13 Jbeta primers. The assay was immunoSEQ multiplex PCR, and TCRdb's table has in-frame clones only and misses some. The table lists roughly 170,000 clones, roughly 75% of them singletons. Sequenced sample: PBMCs. The receptors come from a female donor in good health and CMV-seronegative.

V is TRBV7-2 and J is TRBJ1-4; D possibly corresponds to TRBD1 (5 bases). Trimming removed 1 base at V and 5 bases at J, with 14 bases between. Germline V lookup: CDR1 SGHTA, CDR2 FQGNSA. The CDR3 is made up of 16 amino acids. CDR3 bases: TGTGCCAGCAGCTTAGGGGGCCGACTCGGAAATGAAAAACTGTTTTTT. Translation gives CASSLGGRLGNEKLFF. The whole variable domain, filled in from reference TRBV7-2 and TRBJ1-4, reads GAGVSQSPSNKVTEKGKDVELRCDPISGHTALYWYRQSLGQGLEFLIYFQGNSAPDKSGLPSDRFSAERTGGSVSTLTIQRTQQEDSAVYLCASSLGGRLGNEKLFFGSGTQLSVL.

The gene calls are TRBV9 and TRBJ2-7; TRBD1 might be the D (6 bases). CDR3 length equals 12 residues. V gave up 10 bases and J gave up 6 bases, with 17 bases separating them. The V gene's germline CDR1 is SGDLS and CDR2 YYNGEE. This CDR3 is CASSGVGREQYF. CDR3 bases: TGTGCCTCGTCAGGGGTGGGTCGCGAGCAGTACTTC.

This chain connects TRBV9 to TRBJ2-3, with TRBD2 matching 10 bases. The CDR3 has 17 residues. Germline CDR1 is SGDLS and CDR2 is YYNGEE. J lost 4 bases, V lost 7 bases, and 15 bases had no gene match. The CDR3 region is CASQPVAAGGPADTQYF. CDR3 sequence (DNA): TGTGCCAGCCAGCCCGTCGCAGCGGGAGGGCCGGCAGATACGCAGTATTTT.

The chain carries TRBV4-2 and TRBJ2-2, with 7 bases aligning to TRBD2. Germline V gene sequence: CDR1 LGHNA, CDR2 YNFKEQ. Germline trimming cut 0 bases from V and 5 bases from J; bases unmatched to any gene: 9. The CDR3 is made up of 17 amino acids. CDR3 coding DNA: TGTGCCAGCAGCCAAGACGGCGGGAGCCCCGGAACCGGGGAGCTGTTTTTT. Protein product: CASSQDGGSPGTGELFF.

The chain carries TRBV30 and TRBJ2-2; TRBD1 matches at 11 bases. Germline CDR1 is GTSNPN and CDR2 is SVGIG (reference sequence). The CDR3 runs 15 residues. The trim removed 3 bases at V and 7 bases at J, leaving 7 bases unmatched. CDR3 nucleotides: TGTGCCTGGAGGGGGGACAGGGGGGCCCGCGGGGAGCTGTTTTTT. The encoded protein is CAWRGDRGARGELFF.

The rearrangement uses TRBV6-1 and TRBJ1-1, with D possibly TRBD1 on 5 matching bases. Germline values: CDR1 MNHNS, CDR2 SASEGT. Trimming stripped 7 bases from V and 1 base from J, with 10 bases between. The CDR3 extends over 13 amino acids. CDR3 DNA sequence: TGTGCCAGCACCCGGGGGGAGAACACTGAAGCTTTCTTT. Amino acid sequence: CASTRGENTEAFF.

Only one count was recorded for this clone. The chain combines TRBV7-8 with TRBJ2-1; 7 nucleotides line up with TRBD2. This CDR3 comprises 11 residues. Germline V gene data show CDR1 as SGHVS and CDR2 as FQNEAQ. Trimming took 5 bases from V and 12 from J; bases not matched to a gene: 4. The CDR3 loop reads CASSRGEGQFF. The CDR3 DNA reads as TGTGCCAGCAGCCGCGGGGAGGGGCAGTTCTTC.

The chain couples TRBV10-3 to TRBJ1-3; possibly TRBD1 for D (6 bases). V was clipped by 8 bases and J by 7 bases, with 12 bases between them. In germline, CDR1 is ENHRY, CDR2 SYGVKD. The CDR3 contains 12 residues. CDR3 coding DNA: TGTGCCATCGGGAACAGGGCGAACACCATATATTTT. Its protein is CAIGNRANTIYF.

The rearrangement uses TRBV10-3 and TRBJ2-2; maybe TRBD2 (5 bases). V shed 10 bases and J shed 0 bases, with 12 bases lying between them. In germline, CDR1 is ENHRY, CDR2 SYGVKD. This CDR3 has 14 amino acids. The CDR3 spells CANTGTPNTGELFF. DNA for the CDR3: TGTGCCAACACGGGAACCCCGAACACCGGGGAGCTGTTTTTT.